This T cell receptor beta chain was recorded in a study of T cells in Graves' hyperthyroidism and ophthalmopathy. The germline CDR1 and CDR2 sequences are SGHVS and FQNEAQ. The V gene lost 3 bases and the J gene lost 0 bases, with 12 bases spanning the gap. The CDR3 length is 16 residues. This clonotype has ten or more counts. RNA transcripts were the template for amplifying TCR beta CDR3 regions. With the HTBI primer set, the TCR CDR3 went through a first round of RT-PCR. TCRdb analysed the multiplex PCR reads with MiXCR anew, one entry per CDR3 protein. The data contain around 620,000 distinct CDR3 sequences, 15% to 20% of them seen just once; the ten biggest clones take up less than 4.5%.

The chain carries TRBV7-8 and TRBJ2-1; unclear D gene. Sequenced material: blood. The clonotype comes from a woman in her twenties or thirties with Graves' hyperthyroidism. In DNA form, the CDR3 reads TGTGCCAGCAGCTTTTATAGCTCCTCCTCCTACAATGAGCAGTTCTTC. Its protein is CASSFYSSSSYNEQFF.